This T cell receptor (beta chain) was documented in a study of blood T cell repertoires in COVID-19 (dated by TCRdb to 2018 to 2020). For the wider study: The collaborator samples originated in the United States, Italy and Spain and spanned the acute and convalescent phases of COVID-19. The sample metadata nearly always contained a de-identified subject ID, COVID-19 status, age in years and sex. Samples came from the ongoing ImmuneRACE study (first 160 participants) plus 1,254 subjects from 6 global collaborators. Where HLA class I and class II types were available, the types were taken from metadata supplied by the sample provider, not from assay-based typing. The material from the prospective study consisted of cDNA or gDNA derived from T cells, B-cell-depleted T cells, or PBMCs. The repertoires were released in a freely available public database intended as a resource for research on the immune response to SARS-CoV-2. Subjects who had been exposed to COVID-19, were actively infected with it, or had recovered from it provided the deeply sampled blood TCRbeta repertoires that made up the dataset. What the work shows at the level of the full study, not this receptor alone: The quantity of clinical and demographic metadata differed by source and by participant and was supplied without curation.

In the germline V gene (reference sequence), CDR1 corresponds to LNHDA and CDR2 to SQIVND. V trim: 1 base; J trim: 6 bases; unmatched bases: 4. Spanning cysteine to phenylalanine, the CDR3 consists of 14 amino acids. Only the CDR3 portion is preserved as DNA: 42 bases, with reading frame beginning at the first base. TCRbeta CDR3 regions were amplified from genomic DNA by means of the immunoSEQ Assay, a bias-controlled multiplex PCR. The paper's data handling went like this. The number of nucleated cells in each sample was estimated by amplification of reference gene primers within the assay. To quantify the absolute abundance of each unique TCRbeta CDR3 rearrangement, sequence reads were collapsed and filtered. For each sample, productive Simpson clonality was calculated by taking the square root of Simpson's diversity index across productive rearrangements. This immuneACCESS table, as held by TCRdb, lists in-frame sequences with V and J called but not all clones. Of the missing ones, under half trace to an unresolved V gene in checked studies; the others have no known cause. That table supplies the V and J calls and clone size; D and trimming were determined from the DNA. Across this sample there are about 98,000 clones, with under 85% seen only once. The top ten hold 24% of the sample.

The collaborating institutions used their own protocols to collect whole blood in K2EDTA tubes. For TCRbeta analysis, collaborators shipped samples as frozen whole blood, isolated PBMCs, or DNA extracted from either of those sample types. The sample holds one count of this clone. The antigen it binds to is not known. Base quality data are lacking; no much larger clone is found one base away. The receptor's source is a man between 65 and 79 years old with acute or convalescent COVID-19. The V gene is TRBV19 and the J gene is TRBJ1-2, and 8 junctional nucleotides match TRBD1. Sequences were obtained from peripheral blood. The CDR3 region has the sequence CASSIVGTGDGYTF. The nucleotide sequence is given as TGTGCCAGTAGTATAGTTGGGACAGGAGATGGCTACACCTTC.